This entry concerns a single T cell receptor (beta chain). This specimen belongs to a study of blood T cell repertoires in COVID-19. Turning to the study itself: The study drew acute and convalescent COVID-19 samples from the United States, Italy and Spain. Sample material is recorded as cDNA or gDNA derived from T cells, B-cell-depleted T cells, or PBMCs.

Data came from immunoSEQ multiplex PCR; TCRdb stores just in-frame clones and leaves some out. The sample holds tens of thousands of clones; roughly 84% are singletons and the top ten take roughly 12%. The length of the CDR3 is 14 residues. With 6 bases clipped from V and 8 bases from J, the junction kept 9 bases outside the gene matches. Germline-derived CDR1 and CDR2 are LNHDA and SQIVND (reference sequence). J is TRBJ1-4 and V is TRBV19; 7 nucleotides agree with TRBD1. The clonotype was recovered from a man between 65 and 79 years old with acute or convalescent COVID-19. Sequenced: peripheral blood. The CDR3 DNA is TGTGCCAGTAGGGCGACAGGGATGGAAGAAAAACTGTTTTTT. Protein sequence: CASRATGMEEKLFF.